This passage covers 9 T cell receptor beta chains from one sample sequenced in a study of CD8+CD57+ T cells in acquired aplastic anemia. CDR3 and TCR beta VDJ profiling relied on a genomic DNA template. One entry per CDR3 protein, called by TCRdb with MiXCR from the reads. The sample lists hundreds of thousands of distinct CDR3 sequences, roughly 68% occurring once. The sequenced material came from sorted CD4+, CD8+, or CD8+CD57+ T cells (not recorded which) from PBMCs. These receptors were obtained from a human donor in good health, serving as a control.

This clonotype was counted a few times. The genes are TRBV10-3 and TRBJ1-6; maybe TRBD1 (6 bases). Looked up from germline, CDR1 is ENHRY and CDR2 is SYGVKD. CDR3 length: 14 amino acids. The V end lost 1 base, the J end lost 8 bases, and 9 bases lay between the germline ends. The CDR3 DNA sequence: TGTGCCATCAGTGAGTTGGAGGGGGATTCACCCCTCCACTTT. It translates to CAISELEGDSPLHF.

This clonotype occurred many times. The chain combines TRBV19 with TRBJ1-3, with D perhaps matching TRBD1 (6 bases). The CDR3 sequence is 14 residues long. CDR1 is LNHDA, CDR2 SQIVND, per germline (reference sequence). Trimming removed 7 bases from V and 5 bases from J, with 15 bases in between. Written as DNA, the CDR3 is TGTGCCAGTAACCCGACAGGACCAAGAAACACCATATATTTT. Translating it yields CASNPTGPRNTIYF.

This clonotype was counted many times. The J gene is TRBJ2-5, the V gene TRBV7-8, with 8 bases fitting TRBD1. The germline gives CDR1 SGHVS, CDR2 FQNEAQ. This CDR3 has 13 residues. V was clipped by 6 bases and J by 5 bases; unmatched bases: 5. Here the CDR3 reads CASSRTGTETQYF. CDR3 DNA: TGTGCCAGCAGTCGGACAGGGACCGAGACCCAGTACTTC.

The chain is built from TRBV12-3 or TRBV12-4 and TRBJ1-2; no firm D call. V shed 7 bases and J shed 0 bases, with 12 bases lying between them. The CDR3 runs to 14 residues. CDR3 protein: CASTLPLANYGYTF. CDR3 in DNA: TGTGCCAGCACCCTCCCCTTAGCTAACTATGGCTACACCTTC.

This clonotype has more than one count but fewer than ten. This may stem from a read error, because a much larger clone lies one nucleotide away. The CDR3 does not end in the conserved phenylalanine or tryptophan, so this is likely a read error. The chain joins TRBV7-2 to TRBJ2-1; 11 nucleotides line up with TRBD2. Germline CDR1 SGHTA, CDR2 FQGNSA. V was pared by 1 base and J by 7 bases, with 0 bases of the junction left unmatched. The CDR3 covers 14 residues. The CDR3 DNA reads as TGTGCCAGCAGCTTAGTAGCGGGGGGGAATGAGCAGTTCCTC. Translating gives CASSLVAGGNEQFL.

The chain is built from TRBV20-1 and TRBJ1-1; maybe TRBD1 (5 bases). Trimming removed 6 bases from V and 0 bases from J, with 11 bases in between. In germline, CDR1 is DFQATT, CDR2 SNEGSKA (reference sequence). The CDR3 is 13 residues long. Here the CDR3 reads CSARTGVNTEAFF. In DNA, the CDR3 is TGCAGTGCCAGGACGGGGGTGAACACTGAAGCTTTCTTT.

This chain uses TRBV20-1 with TRBJ2-5; D remains ambiguous. This CDR3 is 9 amino acids long. V was shortened by 6 bases and J by 7 bases, with 6 bases between the two germline ends. Germline V gene data show CDR1 as DFQATT and CDR2 as SNEGSKA (reference sequence). CDR3 region: CSATLTQYF. Here the CDR3 DNA reads TGCAGTGCGACTTTGACCCAGTACTTC.

This clonotype was picked up many times. The genes are TRBV20-1 and TRBJ2-1; 12 bases line up with TRBD2. V lost 6 bases to trimming and J lost 3 bases; unmatched junction nucleotides: 6. CDR1 and CDR2 (germline): DFQATT, SNEGSKA (reference sequence). This CDR3 region has 15 residues. The CDR3 region is CSATPGLAGYNEQFF. As DNA, the CDR3 is TGCAGTGCCACTCCGGGACTAGCGGGCTACAATGAGCAGTTCTTC.

There are many counts of this clonotype. The chain recombines TRBV5-6 with TRBJ2-7, with D perhaps TRBD1 (6 bases). CDR1 and CDR2 (germline): SGHDT, YYEEEE. V lost 0 bases and J 3 bases, leaving 13 bases between the germline ends. CDR3 length equals 15 residues. Here the CDR3 DNA reads TGTGCCAGCAGCTTGGGGGTGGGCAGGGGCTACGAGCAGTACTTC. Encoded protein: CASSLGVGRGYEQYF.